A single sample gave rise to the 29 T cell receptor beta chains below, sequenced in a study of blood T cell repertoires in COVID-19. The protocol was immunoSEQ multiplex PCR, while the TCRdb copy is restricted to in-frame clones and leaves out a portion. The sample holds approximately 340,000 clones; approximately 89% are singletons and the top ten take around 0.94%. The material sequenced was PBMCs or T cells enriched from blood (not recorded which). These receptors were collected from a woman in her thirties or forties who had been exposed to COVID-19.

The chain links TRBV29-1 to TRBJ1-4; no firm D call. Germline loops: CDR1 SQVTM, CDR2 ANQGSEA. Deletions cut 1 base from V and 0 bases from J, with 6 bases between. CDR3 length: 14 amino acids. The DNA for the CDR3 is TGCAGCGTTGAAGGTCCTTCAACTAATGAAAAACTGTTTTTT. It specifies CSVEGPSTNEKLFF.

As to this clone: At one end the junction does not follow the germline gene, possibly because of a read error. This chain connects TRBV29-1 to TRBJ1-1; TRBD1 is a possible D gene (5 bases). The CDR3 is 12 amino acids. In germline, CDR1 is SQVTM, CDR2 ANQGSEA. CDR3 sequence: CSVEKSGRGVVF. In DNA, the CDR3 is TGCAGCGTTGAAAAGTCGGGTCGGGGGGTGGTCTTT.

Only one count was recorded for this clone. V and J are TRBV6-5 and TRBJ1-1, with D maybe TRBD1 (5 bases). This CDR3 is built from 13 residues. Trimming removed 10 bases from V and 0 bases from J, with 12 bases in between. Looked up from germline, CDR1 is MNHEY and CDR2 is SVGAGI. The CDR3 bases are TGTGCCACGAGACAGTCCATGAACACTGAAGCTTTCTTT. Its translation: CATRQSMNTEAFF.

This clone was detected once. The CDR3 reads CASSFGSGGRNEQFF. The CDR3, as DNA: TGCGCCAGCAGTTTTGGGAGCGGGGGGCGCAATGAGCAGTTCTTC. The chain links TRBV5-1 to TRBJ2-1, with 9 nucleotides matching TRBD2. In germline, CDR1 is SGHRS, CDR2 YFSETQ. The trim removed 5 bases at V and 6 bases at J, leaving 9 bases unmatched. The CDR3 sequence is 15 residues long. Full variable domain (remainder filled in from reference TRBV5-1 and TRBJ2-1): KAGVTQTPRYLIKTRGQQVTLSCSPISGHRSVSWYQQTPGQGLQFLFEYFSETQRNKGNFPGRFSGRQFSNSRSEMNVSTLELGDSALYLCASSFGSGGRNEQFFGPGTRLTVL.

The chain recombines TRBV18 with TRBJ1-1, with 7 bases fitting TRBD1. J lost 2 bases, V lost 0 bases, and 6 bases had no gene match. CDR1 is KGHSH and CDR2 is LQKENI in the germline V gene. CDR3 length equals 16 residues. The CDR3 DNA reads TGTGCCAGCTCACCACCGGAGGGGGCAGGTAACACTGAAGCTTTCTTT. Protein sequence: CASSPPEGAGNTEAFF.

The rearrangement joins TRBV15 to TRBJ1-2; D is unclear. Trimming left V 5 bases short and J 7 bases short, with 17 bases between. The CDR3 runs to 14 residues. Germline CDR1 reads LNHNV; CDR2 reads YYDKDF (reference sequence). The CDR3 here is CATSRLRAGIGYTF. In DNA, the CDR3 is TGTGCCACCAGCCGGTTGAGGGCAGGCATTGGCTACACCTTC.

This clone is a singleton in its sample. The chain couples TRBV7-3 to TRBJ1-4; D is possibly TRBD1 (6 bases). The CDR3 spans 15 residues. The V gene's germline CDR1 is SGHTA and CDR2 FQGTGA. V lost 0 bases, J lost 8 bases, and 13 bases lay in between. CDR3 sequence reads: CASSLTAGAGEKLFF. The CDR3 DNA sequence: TGTGCCAGCAGCTTAACGGCGGGGGCTGGGGAAAAACTGTTTTTT.

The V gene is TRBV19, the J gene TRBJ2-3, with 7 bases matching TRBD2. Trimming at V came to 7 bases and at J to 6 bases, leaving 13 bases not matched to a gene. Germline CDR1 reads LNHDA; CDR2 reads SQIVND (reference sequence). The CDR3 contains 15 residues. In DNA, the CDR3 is TGTGCCAGTACCCAGGCGGGCGGGAGCTCTGATACGCAGTATTTT. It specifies CASTQAGGSSDTQYF.

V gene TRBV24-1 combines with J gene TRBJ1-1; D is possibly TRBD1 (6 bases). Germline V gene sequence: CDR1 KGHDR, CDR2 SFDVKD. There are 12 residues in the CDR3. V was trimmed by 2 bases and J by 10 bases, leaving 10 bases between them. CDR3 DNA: TGTGCCACCAGTGATTCGAGGGGGGGAGCTTTCTTT. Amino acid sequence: CATSDSRGGAFF.

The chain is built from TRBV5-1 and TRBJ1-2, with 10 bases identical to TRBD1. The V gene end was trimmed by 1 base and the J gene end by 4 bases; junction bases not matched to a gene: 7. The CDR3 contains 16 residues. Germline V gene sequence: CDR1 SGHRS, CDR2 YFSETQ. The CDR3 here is CASSLSGTGAIYGYTF. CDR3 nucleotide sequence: TGCGCCAGCAGCTTGTCTGGGACAGGGGCGATCTATGGCTACACCTTC.

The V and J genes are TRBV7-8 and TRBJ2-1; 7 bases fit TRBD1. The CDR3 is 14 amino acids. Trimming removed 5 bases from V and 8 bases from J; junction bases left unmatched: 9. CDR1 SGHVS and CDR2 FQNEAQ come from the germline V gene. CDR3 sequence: CASSARDSRDEQFF. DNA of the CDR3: TGTGCCAGCAGCGCCCGGGACAGCCGGGATGAGCAGTTCTTC.

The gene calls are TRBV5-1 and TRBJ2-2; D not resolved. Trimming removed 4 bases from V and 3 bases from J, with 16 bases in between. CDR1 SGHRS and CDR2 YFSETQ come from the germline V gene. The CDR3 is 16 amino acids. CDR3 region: CASSLPTLADTGELFF. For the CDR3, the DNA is TGCGCCAGCAGCCTACCTACCTTAGCTGACACCGGGGAGCTGTTTTTT.

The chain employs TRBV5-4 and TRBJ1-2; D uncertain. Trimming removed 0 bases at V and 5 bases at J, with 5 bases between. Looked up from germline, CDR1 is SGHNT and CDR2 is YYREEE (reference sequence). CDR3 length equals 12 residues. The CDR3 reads CASSLDRYGYTF. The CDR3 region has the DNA TGTGCCAGCAGCTTGGACAGATATGGCTACACCTTC. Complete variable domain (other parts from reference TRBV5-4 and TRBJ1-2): ETGVTQSPTHLIKTRGQQVTLRCSSQSGHNTVSWYQQALGQGPQFIFQYYREEENGRGNFPPRFSGLQFPNYSSELNVNALELDDSALYLCASSLDRYGYTFGSGTRLTVV.

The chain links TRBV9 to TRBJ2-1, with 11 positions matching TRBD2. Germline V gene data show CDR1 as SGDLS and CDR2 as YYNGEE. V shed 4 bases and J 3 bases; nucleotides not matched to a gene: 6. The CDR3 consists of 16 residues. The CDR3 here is CASSSRLAGNYNEQFF. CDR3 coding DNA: TGTGCCAGCAGCTCCCGACTAGCGGGGAACTACAATGAGCAGTTCTTC.

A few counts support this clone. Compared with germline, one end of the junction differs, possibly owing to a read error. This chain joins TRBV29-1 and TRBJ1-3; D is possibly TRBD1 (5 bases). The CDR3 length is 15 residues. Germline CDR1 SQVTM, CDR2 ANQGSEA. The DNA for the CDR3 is TGCAGCGTTCAAGACAGTCCTTCCCCTGGAAACACCATATATTTT. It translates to CSVQDSPSPGNTIYF.

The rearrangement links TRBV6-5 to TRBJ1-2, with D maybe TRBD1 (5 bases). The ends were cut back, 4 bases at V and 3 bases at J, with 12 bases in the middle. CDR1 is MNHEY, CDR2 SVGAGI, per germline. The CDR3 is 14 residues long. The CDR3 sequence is CASSWQGSDYGYTF. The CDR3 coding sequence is TGTGCCAGCAGTTGGCAGGGTTCCGACTATGGCTACACCTTC.

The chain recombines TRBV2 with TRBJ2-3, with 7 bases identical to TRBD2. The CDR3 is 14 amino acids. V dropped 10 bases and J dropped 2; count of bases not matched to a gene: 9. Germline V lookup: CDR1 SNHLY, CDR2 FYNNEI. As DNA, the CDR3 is TGTGCCATAGTAGCGGGTTCCATCACAGATACGCAGTATTTT. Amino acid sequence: CAIVAGSITDTQYF.

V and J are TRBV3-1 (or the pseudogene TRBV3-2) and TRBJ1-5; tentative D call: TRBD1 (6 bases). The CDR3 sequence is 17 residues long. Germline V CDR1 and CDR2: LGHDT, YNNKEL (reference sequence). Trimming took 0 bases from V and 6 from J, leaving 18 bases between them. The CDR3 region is CASSQDIVRDISQPQHF. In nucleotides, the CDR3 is TGTGCCAGCAGCCAAGATATCGTCAGGGACATCAGTCAGCCCCAGCATTTT.

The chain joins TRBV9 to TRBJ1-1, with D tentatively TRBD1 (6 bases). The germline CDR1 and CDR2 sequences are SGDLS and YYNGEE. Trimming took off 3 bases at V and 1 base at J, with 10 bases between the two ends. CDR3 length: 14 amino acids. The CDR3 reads CASSEGHQNTEAFF. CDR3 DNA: TGTGCCAGCAGCGAGGGACACCAGAACACTGAAGCTTTCTTT.

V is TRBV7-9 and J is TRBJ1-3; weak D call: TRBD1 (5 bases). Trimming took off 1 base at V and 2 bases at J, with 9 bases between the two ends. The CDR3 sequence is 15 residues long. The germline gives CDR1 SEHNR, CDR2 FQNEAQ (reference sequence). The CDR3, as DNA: TGTGCCAGCAGCTTAGATGTGGGGCCTGGAAACACCATATATTTT. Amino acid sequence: CASSLDVGPGNTIYF.

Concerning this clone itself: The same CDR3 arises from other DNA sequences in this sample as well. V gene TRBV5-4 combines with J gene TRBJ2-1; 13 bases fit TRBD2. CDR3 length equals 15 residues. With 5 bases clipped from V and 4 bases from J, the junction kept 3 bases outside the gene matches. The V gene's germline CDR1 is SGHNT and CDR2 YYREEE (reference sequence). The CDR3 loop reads CASRSGLAGYNEQFF. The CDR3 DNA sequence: TGTGCCAGCAGGTCGGGACTAGCGGGATACAATGAGCAGTTCTTC.

CDR3 sequence (DNA): TGTGCCAGTAGAGAACGGGACAGGGTGAGCATGAAGGGTGAAAAACTGTTTTTT. Protein product: CASRERDRVSMKGEKLFF. The V and J genes are TRBV19 and TRBJ1-4; 9 bases line up with TRBD1. The V segment lost 6 bases and the J segment 7 bases; nucleotides outside the gene matches: 18. Germline V gene lookup returns CDR1 LNHDA and CDR2 SQIVND (reference sequence). CDR3 length: 18 amino acids.

CDR3 protein: CASSLWIGALSNQPQHF. Written as DNA, the CDR3 is TGTGCCAGCAGCTTGTGGATAGGGGCCCTTAGCAATCAGCCCCAGCATTTT. This chain uses TRBV5-6 with TRBJ1-5; TRBD1 is a possible D gene (5 bases). Deletions cut 1 base from V and 0 bases from J, with 14 bases between. The CDR3 has 17 amino acids. The germline V gene encodes CDR1 SGHDT and CDR2 YYEEEE.

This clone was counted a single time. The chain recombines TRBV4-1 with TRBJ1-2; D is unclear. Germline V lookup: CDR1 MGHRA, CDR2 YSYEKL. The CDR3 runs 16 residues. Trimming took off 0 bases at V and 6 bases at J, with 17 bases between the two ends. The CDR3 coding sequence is TGCGCCAGCAGCCAAGATCGGGTTCGCGGCTTAGATGGCTACACCTTC. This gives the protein CASSQDRVRGLDGYTF.

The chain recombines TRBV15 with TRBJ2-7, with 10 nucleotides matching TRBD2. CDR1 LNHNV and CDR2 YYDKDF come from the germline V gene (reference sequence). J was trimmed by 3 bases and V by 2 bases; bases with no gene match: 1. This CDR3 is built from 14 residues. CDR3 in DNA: TGTGCCACCAGCAGATTAGCGGGAGGCTACGAGCAGTACTTC. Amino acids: CATSRLAGGYEQYF.

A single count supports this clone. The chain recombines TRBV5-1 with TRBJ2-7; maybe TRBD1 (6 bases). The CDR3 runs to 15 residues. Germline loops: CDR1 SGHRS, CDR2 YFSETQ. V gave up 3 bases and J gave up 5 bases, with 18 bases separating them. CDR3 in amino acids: CASSYKGDIGDEQYF. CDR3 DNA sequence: TGCGCCAGCAGCTACAAAGGGGACATCGGAGACGAGCAGTACTTC.

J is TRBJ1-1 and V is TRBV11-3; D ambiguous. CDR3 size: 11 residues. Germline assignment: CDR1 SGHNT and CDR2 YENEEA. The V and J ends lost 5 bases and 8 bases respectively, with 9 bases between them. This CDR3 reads CASSRAGEAFF. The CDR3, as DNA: TGTGCCAGCAGCCGCGCGGGGGAAGCTTTCTTT.

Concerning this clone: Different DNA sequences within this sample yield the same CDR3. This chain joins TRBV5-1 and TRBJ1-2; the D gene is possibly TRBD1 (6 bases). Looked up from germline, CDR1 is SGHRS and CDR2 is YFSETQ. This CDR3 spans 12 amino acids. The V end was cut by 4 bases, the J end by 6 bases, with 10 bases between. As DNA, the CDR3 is TGCGCCAGCAGCGCTCAGGGGAATGGCTACACCTTC. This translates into CASSAQGNGYTF.

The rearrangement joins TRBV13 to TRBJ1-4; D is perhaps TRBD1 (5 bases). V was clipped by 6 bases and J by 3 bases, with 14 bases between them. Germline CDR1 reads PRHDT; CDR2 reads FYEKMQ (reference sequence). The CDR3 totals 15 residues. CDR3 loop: CASRDFRVPNEKLFF. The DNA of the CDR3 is TGTGCCAGCAGAGACTTCAGGGTGCCTAATGAAAAACTGTTTTTT.